What follows describes a single T cell receptor beta chain. This clone was recorded at least ten times. Its antigen specificity is not known. No base quality information exists; no much larger clone differs at one position. This sample also contains other DNA sequences that code for the same CDR3. This sample was taken from a study of shared clonotypes between healthy human individuals (dated by TCRdb to the early 2020s). A note on the overall study: The cohort included three men and a couple of women between 18 and 49 years of age. For each donor, CD4 naive and CD4 memory were each given three plates, CD8 naive was given two plates, and CD8 memory was given one plate. To estimate repertoire size and how much clonotypes are shared between individuals, the study performed deep sequencing of blood TCR repertoires from 4 to 6 healthy adults. To increase sequencing depth and limit assay-specific biases, different laboratories used diverse techniques to prepare libraries and sequence TCR repertoires. Leukapheresis yielded between about 0.94 and 10 billion PBMCs per donor.

As encoded in the germline V gene (reference sequence), CDR1 is SSHAT while CDR2 is FNYEAQ. From the cysteine up to the phenylalanine, the CDR3 has a length of 13 residues. Only CDR3 DNA is held: 39 bases, read in frame from base 1. V sheds 3 bases and J sheds 0 bases, leaving 5 bases between their ends. The paper as a whole reports these results and caveats: Because the study included only a small number of donors, the genetic and exposure-history diversity represented was limited. Pairwise subsampling indicated that sequencing depth was expected to affect the degree of clonotype sharing among donors. Incomplete sequencing was indicated by rarefaction of sorted-subset datasets, despite the large sequencing depth. Sharing across several donors was observed for 5% to 6.5% of naive CD4, 3% to 3.5% of naive CD8, 2.3% of memory CD4, and around 0.4% of memory CD8 clonotypes. Larger estimated clonotype richness was generally found for naive subsets than for memory subsets. Sampling was restricted to blood, and TCR repertoires in tissues likely differ from the TCR repertoires found in blood. Higher generation probabilities were observed for clonotypes shared by all four sorted-subset donors than for non-shared clonotypes.

TCR CDR3 regions were amplified from genomic DNA by multiplex PCR using the deep immunoSEQ assay. Extracted genomic DNA from each cell subset was spread evenly across all wells of several immunoSEQ 96-well plates, with each plate serving as a replicate. Each replicate PCR for sorted subsets received approximately 200 ng genomic DNA, equal to around 32,000 T cell genomes. Purified libraries were measured with a Qubit 3.0 fluorometer, size-checked on a Bioanalyzer 2100, and measured again with the KAPA Library Quantification kit. Every immunoSEQ 96-well plate was sequenced on a separate single-read 150-cycle Illumina NextSeq 550 flow cell. The study's own analysis went as follows. Because the immunoSEQ output included only junctional sequences and no quality scores, the filtering could not be the same as the filtering used for full-length reads. To assign V/J genes and CDR3, sequences were annotated against IMGT germline references using PyIR, a Python wrapper for IgBLAST v1.9. Any read was removed if the V/J assignment was weak (E-value above 1e-6), the CDR3 was missing, or the read contained stop codons, out-of-frame junctions, or ambiguous translated residues. V3J clonotypes were defined as sequences sharing the same inferred V gene, J gene, and CDR3 amino acid sequence. Percentage overlap between repertoires was computed as shared unique clonotypes divided by the size of the smaller repertoire. Repertoire richness was assessed with RTK rarefaction, the Chao1 estimator, and Recon v2.1 estimates of unobserved clonotypes. For all TCRbeta clonotypes obtained by the gDNA method from several donors, generation probabilities were computed with OLGA. TCRdb took over this immuneACCESS table, retaining in-frame rearrangements with V and J assigned. Such tables are incomplete; in checked studies, under half of the missing clones stem from an unresolved V gene, and the remainder is unexplained. The DNA gave D and trimming, while V, J and clone size come from that table. This sample gives roughly 760,000 clones in total; under 80% of them show up just once. The ten largest clones capture 1.7% of the sample.

Healthy HIV-negative adults with no recently reported acute infections or vaccinations were included as donors. All donors were Caucasian adults living in Nashville, Tennessee, USA. CD4+ T cells were enriched by magnetic negative selection, after which naive cells were positively selected on CD45RA and the negative fraction was taken as the memory subset. Blood was collected by leukapheresis, and PBMCs were isolated by Ficoll-Histopaque density gradient centrifugation and then cryopreserved in liquid nitrogen vapor phase. Analytical flow cytometry was used to check the purity and quantity of each magnetically sorted T cell population. Each sorted fraction had its genomic DNA isolated and then quantified by UV absorbance on a Nanodrop 2000c.

Input material: memory CD4+ T cells sorted from blood. Reading the label with the study, this specimen's cell subset or site is: CD45RA-negative fraction. The V and J genes are TRBV7-7 and TRBJ2-5; confidence is insufficient to name the D gene. The sequence came from a woman aged 25-40 years in good health. The nucleotides read TGTGCCAGCAGCTTGGGGTACCAAGAGACCCAGTACTTC. This sequence encodes CASSLGYQETQYF.